The sequence of this T cell receptor beta chain was determined in a study of T cell repertoires in cytomegalovirus infection. Overall study context: An indication of both CMV infection and matching HLA type came from public TCR beta signatures.

TCRdb reprocessed the reads via MiXCR and lists one record per CDR3 protein. Seen here are about 160,000 distinct CDR3 sequences, 17% observed once, and the top ten hold about 17%. The CDR3 is made up of 14 amino acids. V was trimmed by 6 bases and J by 4 bases, leaving 16 bases between them. Germline V CDR1 and CDR2: MDHEN, SYDVKM. Study-wide results and caveats: Based on cumulative public TCR beta family frequency, carriers of CMV plus the relevant HLA were identified. In two of eight donors, the top clonotype was HLA-C-restricted CMV-specific.

For this clonotype: Its antigen remains unknown.

The source is a human donor in good health (CMV status not recorded). Some clones in this sample may be carry-over from other donors' samples. This rearrangement joins TRBV28 to TRBJ2-7; D not certain. Sequencing input: CD8+ T cells from PBMCs. CDR3 DNA sequence: TGTGCCAGCAGCCCGATAGACGTTGGTTACGAGCAGTACTTC. It translates to CASSPIDVGYEQYF.